Below are 21 T cell receptor beta chains sequenced from a single sample in a study of PD-L1 blockade in urothelial cancer (TCRdb year 2017). The library was obtained by the immunoSEQ multiplex PCR assay. TCRdb took over this immuneACCESS table, retaining in-frame rearrangements with V and J assigned. Such tables are incomplete; in checked studies, under half of the missing clones stem from an unresolved V gene, and the remainder is unexplained. The table for this sample lists about 120,000 clones; approximately 90% of them were counted only once. Together, the top ten hold approximately 3.5% of the sample. This specimen's time point label, per the study, means: peripheral blood 6 weeks after treatment start. Sequencing was performed on PBMCs, taken around atezolizumab (anti-PD-L1) treatment. These receptors all stem from a man in his sixties with urothelial cancer.

The chain combines TRBV15 with TRBJ2-3; D possibly corresponds to TRBD2 (6 bases). Germline V lookup: CDR1 LNHNV, CDR2 YYDKDF (reference sequence). Deletions cut 0 bases from V and 8 bases from J, with 18 bases between. The CDR3 consists of 16 residues. Here the CDR3 reads CATSRDSLGGGGTQYF. Written as DNA, the CDR3 is TGTGCCACCAGCAGAGATTCCTTGGGAGGTGGCGGTACGCAGTATTTT.

The chain is built from TRBV9 and TRBJ2-1, with a tentative D call TRBD2 (6 bases). The V end lost 3 bases, the J end lost 0 bases, and 19 bases lay between the germline ends. Looked up from germline, CDR1 is SGDLS and CDR2 is YYNGEE. This CDR3 has 18 amino acids. Here the CDR3 DNA reads TGTGCCAGCAGCGCCGCGATCTTAGCGGAGAGCTCCTACAATGAGCAGTTCTTC. Its translation: CASSAAILAESSYNEQFF.

The V gene is TRBV19, the J gene TRBJ2-3, with D unresolved. The CDR3 length is 12 residues. V was shortened by 3 bases and J by 8 bases, with 9 bases between the two germline ends. Germline lookup yields CDR1 LNHDA and CDR2 SQIVND (reference sequence). CDR3 amino acids: CASSITLGTQYF. The CDR3 nucleotides read TGTGCCAGTAGTATCACCCTCGGTACGCAGTATTTT.

This clone was seen only a few times. The chain couples TRBV19 to TRBJ2-1, with TRBD2 identical over 11 bases. V lost 8 bases to trimming and J lost 4 bases; unmatched junction nucleotides: 7. This CDR3 contains 15 residues. Germline-derived CDR1 and CDR2 are LNHDA and SQIVND (reference sequence). This CDR3 reads CASRLAGGIYNEQFF. The CDR3, as DNA: TGTGCCAGTCGCCTAGCGGGGGGCATATACAATGAGCAGTTCTTC.

V is TRBV5-4 and J is TRBJ1-1, with D possibly TRBD1 on 5 matching bases. V gave up 4 bases and J gave up 1 base, with 20 bases separating them. The CDR3 contains 17 residues. Germline values: CDR1 SGHNT, CDR2 YYREEE (reference sequence). CDR3 nucleotide sequence: TGTGCCAGCAGCGATCGAAAACGACAGAAGACGAACACTGAAGCTTTCTTT. This encodes CASSDRKRQKTNTEAFF.

This clone has just one count. The chain combines TRBV5-4 with TRBJ2-2; possible D gene TRBD2, 6 bases. Trimming cost V 6 bases and J 3 bases, with 15 bases left between them. The length of the CDR3 is 15 residues. Germline V lookup: CDR1 SGHNT, CDR2 YYREEE (reference sequence). Here the CDR3 reads CASTRWGEDTGELFF. The CDR3 DNA follows: TGTGCCAGCACCCGGTGGGGGGAGGACACCGGGGAGCTGTTTTTT.

This clone was observed a single time. CDR3 residues: CASSQDIYNEQFF. The CDR3 DNA reads TGCGCCAGCAGCCAAGATATCTACAATGAGCAGTTCTTC. The chain combines TRBV4-3 with TRBJ2-1; D is ambiguous. This CDR3 is 13 amino acids long. Germline V lookup: CDR1 LGHNA, CDR2 YSLEER. V lost 0 bases and J 3 bases, leaving 3 bases between the germline ends.

The chain combines TRBV4-2 with TRBJ1-2, with unresolved D. Trimming took 3 bases from V and 7 from J, leaving 18 bases between them. CDR1 is LGHNA, CDR2 YNFKEQ, per germline. The CDR3 is 15 residues long. The CDR3 spells CASSHSGRTSLGYTF. Here the CDR3 DNA reads TGTGCCAGCAGCCATAGCGGACGGACCTCTCTTGGCTACACCTTC.

CDR3 coding DNA: TGTGCCAGCAGCCTTCTGATGTCGAGTGGAAACACCATATATTTT. Amino acids: CASSLLMSSGNTIYF. V gene TRBV7-2 combines with J gene TRBJ1-3; D uncertain. CDR3 size: 15 residues. Germline V gives CDR1 SGHTA, CDR2 FQGNSA. Trimming took off 5 bases at V and 3 bases at J, with 14 bases between the two ends.

This sequence joins TRBV4-1 and TRBJ2-7; 7 bases fit TRBD1. The CDR3 consists of 14 residues. The germline gives CDR1 MGHRA, CDR2 YSYEKL. The trim removed 3 bases at V and 6 bases at J, leaving 8 bases unmatched. The CDR3, as DNA: TGCGCCAGCAGCCATAATACAGGGGTGGGCGAGCAGTACTTC. Protein product: CASSHNTGVGEQYF.

CDR3 DNA: TGTGCCAGCAGTTTAGGGGGACAGGGGGGGTTCGGCTACACCTTC. Translation gives CASSLGGQGGFGYTF. This sequence joins TRBV28 and TRBJ1-2; 11 bases line up with TRBD1. This CDR3 contains 15 residues. After removal of 2 bases from V and 8 bases from J, the junction contained 7 bases not matched to a gene. CDR1 and CDR2 (germline): MDHEN, SYDVKM.

The DNA for the CDR3 is TGTGCCACCAGCGCGCAACAGGGAAATACGCAGTATTTT. Amino acid sequence: CATSAQQGNTQYF. The chain is built from TRBV15 and TRBJ2-3; weak D call: TRBD1 (6 bases). The length of the CDR3 is 13 residues. Per germline, CDR1 LNHNV and CDR2 YYDKDF (reference sequence). With 5 bases removed from V and 7 bases from J, the gap between germline ends came to 13 bases.

Only one count was recorded for this clone. The junction and the germline gene differ at one end; a read error may be behind it. The chain joins TRBV30 to TRBJ1-2; possible D gene TRBD1, 6 bases. Germline V lookup: CDR1 GTSNPN, CDR2 SVGIG (reference sequence). The CDR3 contains 11 residues. The DNA of the CDR3 is TGTGCCTGGAGATCATCAGGGGACAACCGCTTC. Translating it yields CAWRSSGDNRF.

The rearrangement links TRBV20-1 to TRBJ2-7; D is undetermined. This CDR3 is built from 11 residues. Germline V gene lookup returns CDR1 DFQATT and CDR2 SNEGSKA (reference sequence). Trimming cost V 8 bases and J 3 bases, with 11 bases left between them. CDR3 region: CSYDTYYEQYF. CDR3 nucleotide sequence: TGCAGTTACGACACATACTACGAGCAGTACTTC.

The CDR3, as DNA: TGTGCCAGCAGTGAAATGGGACCAGGGGTTGGTGAAGCTTTCTTT. Its translation is CASSEMGPGVGEAFF. The chain joins TRBV2 to TRBJ1-1; TRBD1 might be the D (6 bases). The V gene lost 2 bases and the J gene lost 7 bases, with 17 bases spanning the gap. The germline gives CDR1 SNHLY, CDR2 FYNNEI. The CDR3 loop spans 15 amino acids.

This clone appeared a single time. V and J are TRBV7-8 and TRBJ2-5, with TRBD1 identical over 7 bases. V was pared by 3 bases and J by 2 bases, with 6 bases of the junction left unmatched. Germline loops: CDR1 SGHVS, CDR2 FQNEAQ. The CDR3 covers 15 residues. CDR3 region: CASSFLRQGQETQYF. In DNA, the CDR3 is TGTGCCAGCAGCTTTTTAAGACAGGGTCAAGAGACCCAGTACTTC.

V and J are TRBV5-4 and TRBJ2-2; TRBD2 is a possible D gene (5 bases). V was trimmed by 3 bases and J by 6 bases, leaving 18 bases between them. The germline V gene has CDR1 SGHNT and CDR2 YYREEE (reference sequence). The length of the CDR3 is 16 residues. This CDR3 is CASSSRTVMGAGELFF. In DNA form, the CDR3 reads TGTGCCAGCAGCTCCCGGACTGTGATGGGAGCCGGGGAGCTGTTTTTT.

V is TRBV18 and J is TRBJ2-7; 10 bases map to TRBD1. Germline V gives CDR1 KGHSH, CDR2 LQKENI. This CDR3 is 19 amino acids long. Germline trimming cut 2 bases from V and 0 bases from J; bases unmatched to any gene: 13. The CDR3, as DNA: TGTGCCAGCTCACCAGGTCCCGGGACAGGGGTCAGTAGCTCCTACGAGCAGTACTTC. Encoded protein: CASSPGPGTGVSSSYEQYF.

V is TRBV9 and J is TRBJ2-5; 7 bases fit TRBD1. From germline, CDR1 is SGDLS and CDR2 YYNGEE. The V gene end was trimmed by 7 bases and the J gene end by 5 bases; junction bases not matched to a gene: 8. The CDR3 has 13 residues. Written as DNA, the CDR3 is TGTGCCAGCTGTACAGGGGTCGACGAGACCCAGTACTTC. It translates to CASCTGVDETQYF.

In this sample, this clone turned up a few times. The V call is TRBV4-1, the J call TRBJ1-5; D possibly corresponds to TRBD1 (6 bases). Trimming pared 3 bases from V and 7 bases from J, leaving 10 bases between. The germline V gene encodes CDR1 MGHRA and CDR2 YSYEKL. The CDR3 covers 13 residues. The CDR3 is CASSHRGGQPQHF. CDR3 nucleotide sequence: TGCGCCAGCAGCCACAGGGGCGGGCAGCCCCAGCATTTT.

V gene TRBV18 combines with J gene TRBJ2-5; possible D gene TRBD2, 6 bases. V shed 3 bases and J shed 2 bases, with 10 bases lying between them. The CDR3 runs 14 residues. Germline V gene lookup returns CDR1 KGHSH and CDR2 LQKENI. The CDR3 spells CASSPGLEQETQYF. DNA of the CDR3: TGTGCCAGCTCACCGGGACTTGAACAAGAGACCCAGTACTTC.